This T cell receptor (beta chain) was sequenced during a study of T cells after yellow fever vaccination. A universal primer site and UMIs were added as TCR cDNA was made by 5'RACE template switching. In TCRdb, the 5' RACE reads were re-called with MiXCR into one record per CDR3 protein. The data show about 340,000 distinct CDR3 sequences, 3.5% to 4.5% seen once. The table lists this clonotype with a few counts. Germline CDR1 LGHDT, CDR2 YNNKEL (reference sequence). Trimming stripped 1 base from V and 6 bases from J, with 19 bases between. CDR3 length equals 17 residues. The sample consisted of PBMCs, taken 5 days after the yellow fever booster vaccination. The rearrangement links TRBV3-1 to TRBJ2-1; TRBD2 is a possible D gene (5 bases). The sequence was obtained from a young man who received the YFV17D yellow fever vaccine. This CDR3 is CASSQGELIALVNEQFF. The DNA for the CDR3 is TGTGCCAGCAGCCAAGGGGAGTTGATAGCTCTCGTCAATGAGCAGTTCTTC.